The TCR beta chain described here comes from a study of blood T cell repertoires in COVID-19. Assay: immunoSEQ multiplex PCR; the TCRdb copy retains only in-frame clones and omits some. The sample contains fewer than 200,000 clones, roughly 80% of which appear only once. The CDR3 runs 17 residues. V was shortened by 1 base and J by 0 bases, with 15 bases between the two germline ends. Germline-derived CDR1 and CDR2 are MNHNS and SASEGT. This receptor was taken from a woman aged 40 to 50 with COVID-19, enrolled during active disease. The chain has TRBV6-1 and TRBJ1-2; TRBD1 might be the D (5 bases). The sample comprised peripheral blood. The CDR3 DNA reads as TGTGCCAGCAGTGAAGGCGTCAGCCCGGGGGCTAACTATGGCTACACCTTC. Translation gives CASSEGVSPGANYGYTF.